The 15 T cell receptor beta chains listed next were all sequenced from one sample in a study of T cell repertoires in cytomegalovirus infection. TCRdb processed the reads anew with MiXCR; each CDR3 protein has one entry. This table holds around 260,000 distinct CDR3 sequences, about 23% found once. Sequenced: PBMCs. The origin of the receptors is a human donor in good health (CMV status not recorded). Some clones in this sample may be carry-over from other donors' samples.

This clonotype was seen more than once but under ten times. A much larger clone lies a single base off, so this may be a read error. No conserved phenylalanine or tryptophan is present at the end of the CDR3, so a read error is the likely explanation. The J gene is TRBJ2-3, the V gene TRBV7-2; no clear D. V was cut by 5 bases and J by 5 bases, with 14 bases left in between. This CDR3 spans 14 amino acids. CDR1 is SGHTA and CDR2 is FQGNSA in the germline V gene. The CDR3 DNA is TGTGCCAGCAGCCCAGGCAGCGTTAAAGATACGCAGTATTCT. Its translation is CASSPGSVKDTQYS.

The chain joins TRBV6-5 to TRBJ2-7; 11 bases map to TRBD2. Unmatched junction bases numbered 7, after V lost 4 bases and J lost 2 bases. The CDR3 is made up of 16 amino acids. The germline gives CDR1 MNHEY, CDR2 SVGAGI. In DNA form, the CDR3 reads TGTGCCAGCAGTTCAACCCTAGCGGGAGGAACCTACGAGCAGTACTTC. Translation: CASSSTLAGGTYEQYF.

This clonotype was picked up a small number of times. The rearrangement joins TRBV9 to TRBJ2-1; 14 nucleotides align to TRBD2. After removal of 4 bases from V and 4 bases from J, the junction contained 4 bases not matched to a gene. Germline V gene sequence: CDR1 SGDLS, CDR2 YYNGEE. CDR3 length: 16 amino acids. The CDR3 here is CASSPRLAGGYNEQFF. CDR3 coding DNA: TGTGCCAGCAGCCCCCGACTAGCGGGAGGGTACAATGAGCAGTTCTTC.

In its sample, this clonotype was seen many times. The chain links TRBV7-9 to TRBJ2-2; TRBD1 matches at 7 bases. The CDR3 totals 17 residues. Germline V gene data show CDR1 as SEHNR and CDR2 as FQNEAQ (reference sequence). Unmatched junction bases numbered 11, after V lost 4 bases and J lost 3 bases. CDR3 sequence: CASSWYKGAGHTGELFF. CDR3 DNA: TGTGCCAGCAGCTGGTACAAGGGGGCGGGCCACACCGGGGAGCTGTTTTTT. Full variable domain (outside the CDR3, taken from reference TRBV7-9 and TRBJ2-2): DTGVSQNPRHKITKRGQNVTFRCDPISEHNRLYWYRQTLGQGPEFLTYFQNEAQLEKSRLLSDRFSAERPKGSFSTLEIQRTEQGDSAMYLCASSWYKGAGHTGELFFGEGSRLTVL.

This clonotype was detected a few times. This chain connects TRBV6-2 or TRBV6-3 to TRBJ2-7; D gene ambiguous. This CDR3 spans 13 amino acids. Germline V CDR1 and CDR2: MNHEY, SVGEGT. V gave up 0 bases and J gave up 3 bases, with 6 bases separating them. In nucleotides, the CDR3 is TGTGCCAGCAGTTACTCGGGATACTACGAGCAGTACTTC. Protein sequence: CASSYSGYYEQYF.

The genes are TRBV2 and TRBJ1-5, with unresolved D. The CDR3 covers 16 residues. The V end lost 2 bases, the J end lost 2 bases, and 13 bases lay between the germline ends. Germline-derived CDR1 and CDR2 are SNHLY and FYNNEI. The CDR3 is CASSEHTLIGNQPQHF. DNA of the CDR3: TGTGCCAGCAGTGAACACACTCTAATTGGCAATCAGCCCCAGCATTTT.

The V and J genes are TRBV6-5 and TRBJ1-5; the D is unclear. This CDR3 has 13 residues. Germline V gene lookup returns CDR1 MNHEY and CDR2 SVGAGI. V was clipped by 4 bases and J by 5 bases, with 9 bases between them. CDR3 sequence reads: CASSLDDHQPQHF. CDR3 DNA sequence: TGTGCCAGCAGTTTGGATGACCATCAGCCCCAGCATTTT.

In this sample, this clonotype turned up a few times. The chain has TRBV7-2 and TRBJ2-7; a possible D gene is TRBD1 (5 bases). This CDR3 contains 14 residues. CDR1 is SGHTA and CDR2 is FQGNSA in the germline V gene. V was trimmed by 0 bases and J by 4 bases, leaving 10 bases between them. The CDR3 sequence: CASSLAWTTYEQYF. As DNA, the CDR3 is TGTGCCAGCAGCTTAGCCTGGACAACATACGAGCAGTACTTC.

Ten or more counts support this clonotype. The CDR3 nucleotides are TGTGCCAGCAGTTCCCCCTTGGACAGGGTAAAAGAGACCCAGTACTTC. It yields the protein CASSSPLDRVKETQYF. The chain couples TRBV28 to TRBJ2-5, with 8 bases identical to TRBD1. The J segment lost 3 bases and the V segment lost 4 bases, leaving 10 bases of the junction unmatched. CDR1 is MDHEN and CDR2 is SYDVKM in the germline V gene. The CDR3 covers 16 residues.

V and J are TRBV7-6 and TRBJ1-1; D gene unclear. Germline loops: CDR1 SGHVS, CDR2 FNYEAQ. The CDR3 is 17 residues long. The V gene lost 1 base and the J gene lost 0 bases, with 15 bases spanning the gap. The CDR3 sequence: CASSLDGSPRMNTEAFF. The CDR3 DNA is TGTGCCAGCAGCTTAGACGGCAGCCCTAGGATGAACACTGAAGCTTTCTTT.

The chain recombines TRBV28 with TRBJ2-7; TRBD1 agrees at 7 bases. The germline CDR1 and CDR2 sequences are MDHEN and SYDVKM. This CDR3 has 16 amino acids. The ends lost 6 bases at V and 0 bases at J; junction bases unmatched: 11. CDR3 sequence: CASRGFGTASSYEQYF. CDR3 coding DNA: TGTGCCAGCAGAGGGTTTGGGACAGCGTCCTCCTACGAGCAGTACTTC.

The gene calls are TRBV20-1 and TRBJ2-5; D may be TRBD1 (6 bases). The CDR3 has 12 residues. V shed 4 bases and J shed 5 bases, with 11 bases lying between them. Germline V CDR1 and CDR2: DFQATT, SNEGSKA (reference sequence). For the CDR3, the DNA is TGCAGTGCTACTCGGACAGCGGAGACCCAGTACTTC. Translation: CSATRTAETQYF.

This clonotype was seen a few times. V and J are TRBV6-2 or TRBV6-3 and TRBJ2-1, with D perhaps assigned TRBD1 or TRBD2 (6 bases each). The CDR3 sequence is 14 residues long. Germline V gene data show CDR1 as MNHEY and CDR2 as SVGEGT. Trimming took 2 bases from V and 8 from J, leaving 13 bases between them. The CDR3 here is CASSYRGARDEQFF. CDR3 in DNA: TGTGCCAGCAGTTACAGGGGGGCCCGGGATGAGCAGTTCTTC.

The chain carries TRBV28 and TRBJ2-1, with 8 bases identical to TRBD2. V shed 7 bases and J 4 bases; nucleotides not matched to a gene: 3. The CDR3 sequence is 13 residues long. Germline CDR1 and CDR2: MDHEN and SYDVKM. The CDR3 sequence is CASTSGRYNEQFF. The CDR3 DNA reads as TGTGCCAGCACAAGCGGGAGATACAATGAGCAGTTCTTC.

This clonotype has a handful of counts. The chain couples TRBV20-1 to TRBJ2-3; no clear D. From germline, CDR1 is DFQATT and CDR2 SNEGSKA (reference sequence). V lost 3 bases, J lost 1 base, and 11 bases lay in between. The CDR3 contains 14 residues. The DNA for the CDR3 is TGCAGTGCTAGTTCCTCCGGAGGCACAGATACGCAGTATTTT. Its protein product is CSASSSGGTDTQYF.